The 30 T cell receptor beta chains in this list originate from one sample, sequenced in a study of neurological immune-mediated disorders. TCRdb ran MiXCR on the 5' RACE reads and lists one entry per CDR3 protein. The sample gives tens of thousands of distinct CDR3 sequences, 1.5% to 2% of which show up once; around 2.1% is in the top ten. The sequencing sample was made of PBMCs. These receptors were taken from a woman in her thirties or forties with multiple sclerosis.

This clonotype has ten or more counts. The V and J genes are TRBV20-1 and TRBJ1-2; 8 nucleotides agree with TRBD1. V lost 4 bases and J lost 4; bases outside the gene matches: 2. The length of the CDR3 is 12 residues. The germline V gene encodes CDR1 DFQATT and CDR2 SNEGSKA (reference sequence). The CDR3 spells CSATDRAYGYTF. CDR3 nucleotide sequence: TGCAGTGCTACGGACAGGGCCTATGGCTACACCTTC.

In this sample, this clonotype turned up once. V is TRBV5-1 and J is TRBJ2-3; TRBD1 might be the D (6 bases). The germline gives CDR1 SGHRS, CDR2 YFSETQ. The CDR3 is made up of 15 amino acids. The ends were cut back, 1 base at V and 4 bases at J, with 13 bases in the middle. The CDR3 spells CASSLLPGVPDTQYF. The CDR3 DNA reads as TGCGCCAGCAGCTTGCTTCCAGGGGTTCCAGATACGCAGTATTTT. Looking up the rest from reference TRBV5-1 and TRBJ2-3 gives the full variable domain: KAGVTQTPRYLIKTRGQQVTLSCSPISGHRSVSWYQQTPGQGLQFLFEYFSETQRNKGNFPGRFSGRQFSNSRSEMNVSTLELGDSALYLCASSLLPGVPDTQYFGPGTRLTVL.

This clonotype was recorded many times. V is TRBV6-5 and J is TRBJ2-7; TRBD1 agrees at 10 bases. Unmatched junction bases numbered 10, after V lost 2 bases and J lost 6 bases. From germline, CDR1 is MNHEY and CDR2 SVGAGI. The CDR3 consists of 16 residues. CDR3 bases: TGTGCCAGCAGTTACGAGAATTGGGGACAGGGGTCCGAGCAGTACTTC. Protein: CASSYENWGQGSEQYF.

This clonotype appeared many times. V and J are TRBV19 and TRBJ1-3; no firm D call. Germline lookup yields CDR1 LNHDA and CDR2 SQIVND (reference sequence). The CDR3 totals 11 residues. The germline V and J ends were trimmed by 7 bases and 5 bases, with 6 bases remaining between them. CDR3 amino acids: CASTERNTIYF. In DNA form, the CDR3 reads TGTGCCAGTACCGAGAGAAACACCATATATTTT.

This clonotype was found many times. This chain connects TRBV7-2 to TRBJ2-2; 7 positions agree with TRBD2. The CDR3 totals 15 residues. Trimming at V came to 6 bases and at J to 1 base, leaving 5 bases not matched to a gene. CDR1 and CDR2 from the germline V gene are SGHTA and FQGNSA. CDR3 amino acids: CASSLWGGNTGELFF. CDR3 coding DNA: TGTGCCAGCAGTTTGTGGGGGGGGAACACCGGGGAGCTGTTTTTT.

This clonotype was detected ten times or more. The chain employs TRBV20-1 and TRBJ1-1; TRBD1 might be the D (5 bases). Trimming cost V 6 bases and J 0 bases, with 11 bases left between them. The germline V gene encodes CDR1 DFQATT and CDR2 SNEGSKA (reference sequence). This CDR3 region has 13 residues. The CDR3 DNA sequence: TGCAGTGCAACGACAGACCTGAACACTGAAGCTTTCTTT. Its translation: CSATTDLNTEAFF.

Notes on this clonotype: With a much larger clone just one base away, this may be a read error. The chain uses TRBV11-2 and TRBJ2-1, with a possible D match to TRBD1 (6 bases). V was trimmed by 1 base and J by 2 bases, leaving 15 bases between them. This CDR3 is built from 17 residues. Germline-derived CDR1 and CDR2 are SGHAT and FQNNGV. CDR3 amino acids: CASSLGVRGTTYNEQFF. CDR3 nucleotides: TGTGCCAGCAGCTTAGGAGTTAGGGGGACAACCTACAATGAGCAGTTCTTC.

This clonotype was counted at least ten times. The DNA of the CDR3 is TGCGCCAGCAGCCCGGTGCCCACCGGGGAGCTGTTTTTT. Its protein is CASSPVPTGELFF. The J gene is TRBJ2-2, the V gene TRBV5-1, with no clear D. This CDR3 comprises 13 residues. From germline, CDR1 is SGHRS and CDR2 YFSETQ. The V end was cut by 4 bases, the J end by 4 bases, with 8 bases between.

In its sample, this clonotype was seen many times. The V gene is TRBV5-1, the J gene TRBJ1-1; D perhaps matches TRBD1 (6 bases). The germline V gene encodes CDR1 SGHRS and CDR2 YFSETQ. CDR3 length: 16 amino acids. V lost 1 base and J lost 1, with 14 bases in between. As DNA, the CDR3 is TGCGCCAGCAGCTTGTCCGGGGGCAAGTGGAACACTGAAGCTTTCTTT. Its translation: CASSLSGGKWNTEAFF.

In its sample, this clonotype was seen many times. The chain uses TRBV15 and TRBJ2-2, with TRBD2 matching 7 bases. CDR1 LNHNV and CDR2 YYDKDF come from the germline V gene (reference sequence). V shed 3 bases, J shed 4 bases, and the junction held 5 bases outside the gene matches. This CDR3 region has 15 residues. CDR3 region: CATSSLAASTGELFF. Here the CDR3 DNA reads TGTGCCACCAGCAGCCTAGCGGCCAGCACCGGGGAGCTGTTTTTT.

This clonotype was seen many times. The chain carries TRBV25-1 and TRBJ2-1; D gene ambiguous. Germline-derived CDR1 and CDR2 are MGHDK and SYGVNS. V lost 1 base, J lost 3 bases, and 4 bases lay in between. The CDR3 runs to 13 residues. The CDR3 protein is CASSELSYNEQFF. DNA for the CDR3: TGTGCCAGCAGTGAATTAAGCTACAATGAGCAGTTCTTC.

This clonotype occurred many times. V gene TRBV20-1 combines with J gene TRBJ2-5; 12 positions match TRBD2. V was clipped by 4 bases and J by 1 base; unmatched bases: 4. The CDR3 length is 15 residues. Per germline, CDR1 DFQATT and CDR2 SNEGSKA (reference sequence). The CDR3 coding sequence is TGCAGTGCTACCGGACTAGCGGGGACCCAAGAGACCCAGTACTTC. It encodes CSATGLAGTQETQYF.

This clonotype was recorded many times. The rearrangement uses TRBV5-1 and TRBJ2-1; D is uncertain. Trimming took off 4 bases at V and 5 bases at J, with 16 bases between the two ends. Per the germline V gene, CDR1 is SGHRS and CDR2 is YFSETQ. The length of the CDR3 is 15 residues. The CDR3 loop reads CASSVRASTNNEQFF. As DNA, the CDR3 is TGCGCCAGCAGCGTAAGGGCCTCAACGAACAATGAGCAGTTCTTC.

This clonotype was seen at least ten times. The rearrangement links TRBV7-2 to TRBJ1-3; TRBD1 matches at 7 bases. CDR3 length equals 15 residues. Germline CDR1 reads SGHTA; CDR2 reads FQGNSA. Losses at the gene ends were 5 bases for V and 0 bases for J; bases not matched to a gene: 4. The CDR3 sequence: CASSRDSSSGNTIYF. The CDR3 nucleotides read TGTGCCAGCAGCCGGGACAGCAGCTCTGGAAACACCATATATTTT.

The sample holds many counts of this clonotype. The chain is built from TRBV27 and TRBJ1-2, with 8 positions matching TRBD1. V trimming: 0 bases; J trimming: 3 bases; junction bases outside the gene matches: 3. The CDR3 runs 15 residues. CDR1 and CDR2 (germline): MNHEY, SMNVEV (reference sequence). The CDR3 coding sequence is TGTGCCAGCAGTTTATCGACACAGGGGGACTATGGCTACACCTTC. This encodes CASSLSTQGDYGYTF.

This clonotype has ten or more counts. V and J are TRBV2 and TRBJ2-1; D remains ambiguous. CDR1 SNHLY and CDR2 FYNNEI come from the germline V gene. V lost 7 bases to trimming and J lost 5 bases, with 12 bases between them. The CDR3 is 13 amino acids. CDR3 in amino acids: CASNWGDNNEQFF. The CDR3 nucleotides read TGTGCCAGCAATTGGGGTGATAACAATGAGCAGTTCTTC.

This clonotype was seen repeatedly, ten times or more. V is TRBV12-3 or TRBV12-4 and J is TRBJ1-2, with D possibly being TRBD1 (6 bases). This CDR3 is built from 13 residues. Trimming pared 6 bases from V and 5 bases from J, leaving 13 bases between. As DNA, the CDR3 is TGTGCCAGCAGCCCAGAGGACAGTTATGGCTACACCTTC. Translation gives CASSPEDSYGYTF.

This clonotype came up many times. The V gene is TRBV5-1, the J gene TRBJ2-7, with D perhaps TRBD1 (6 bases). Per germline, CDR1 SGHRS and CDR2 YFSETQ. This CDR3 comprises 14 residues. With 6 bases removed from V and 2 bases from J, the gap between germline ends came to 15 bases. The CDR3 loop is CASTFSTGTYEQYF. CDR3 DNA sequence: TGCGCCAGCACCTTTTCGACAGGAACCTACGAGCAGTACTTC.

This clonotype showed up many times. V usage is TRBV3-1 and J usage is TRBJ1-6; D gene ambiguous. The germline V gene encodes CDR1 LGHDT and CDR2 YNNKEL (reference sequence). This CDR3 is built from 14 residues. Trimming removed 3 bases at V and 5 bases at J, with 8 bases between. The CDR3 DNA reads TGTGCCAGCAGCCAGACGTCAGATAATTCACCCCTCCACTTT. Amino acids: CASSQTSDNSPLHF.

In its sample, this clonotype was seen many times. The chain carries TRBV10-3 and TRBJ1-1; D not certain. Trimming removed 0 bases from V and 1 base from J, with 3 bases in between. The CDR3 totals 13 residues. Germline CDR1 ENHRY, CDR2 SYGVKD. Written as DNA, the CDR3 is TGTGCCATCAGTGAGTCAGGGAACACTGAAGCTTTCTTT. Its protein product is CAISESGNTEAFF.

This clonotype has ten or more counts. The chain joins TRBV5-1 to TRBJ2-7; 11 bases agree with TRBD1. Germline CDR1 reads SGHRS; CDR2 reads YFSETQ. The CDR3 totals 14 residues. V lost 3 bases, J lost 7 bases, and 6 bases stayed unmatched. CDR3 nucleotide sequence: TGCGCCAGCAGCTCCGGACAGGGGGCATCGGAGCAGTACTTC. Its protein product is CASSSGQGASEQYF.

In its sample, this clonotype was seen many times. The CDR3 DNA sequence: TGCAGTGCTACTATCACCCTCTCAGGGCGGGGCGAGCAGTACTTC. It encodes CSATITLSGRGEQYF. This sequence joins TRBV20-1 and TRBJ2-7; perhaps TRBD2 as D (6 bases). The CDR3 totals 15 residues. Germline CDR1 and CDR2: DFQATT and SNEGSKA (reference sequence). V was cut by 4 bases and J by 6 bases, with 22 bases left in between.

This clonotype appeared many times. CDR3 sequence: CAISISGENTDTQYF. In DNA, the CDR3 is TGTGCCATCAGTATTAGCGGGGAAAACACAGATACGCAGTATTTT. J is TRBJ2-3 and V is TRBV10-3; TRBD2 agrees at 8 bases. This CDR3 contains 15 residues. Looked up from germline, CDR1 is ENHRY and CDR2 is SYGVKD. Losses at the gene ends were 5 bases for V and 2 bases for J; bases not matched to a gene: 6.

This clonotype was counted at least ten times. The chain couples TRBV12-3 or TRBV12-4 to TRBJ2-3, with D maybe TRBD2 (5 bases). V shed 7 bases and J shed 0 bases, with 11 bases lying between them. The CDR3 is made up of 14 amino acids. The CDR3 sequence is CASNSGLSTDTQYF. For the CDR3, the DNA is TGTGCCAGCAACAGCGGCCTCAGCACAGATACGCAGTATTTT.

Ten or more counts support this clonotype. The chain has TRBV4-1 and TRBJ2-6; TRBD1 matches 10 bases. The CDR3 totals 19 residues. Germline V gene data show CDR1 as MGHRA and CDR2 as YSYEKL. Trimming removed 4 bases from V and 0 bases from J; junction bases left unmatched: 9. CDR3 in amino acids: CASSLLSGQGSSGANVLTF. DNA of the CDR3: TGCGCCAGCAGCCTCTTATCGGGACAGGGGAGCTCTGGGGCCAACGTCCTGACTTTC.

This clonotype occurred many times. The genes are TRBV20-1 and TRBJ1-1; D uncertain. The V gene lost 3 bases and the J gene lost 1 base, with 9 bases spanning the gap. Germline CDR1 and CDR2: DFQATT and SNEGSKA (reference sequence). The length of the CDR3 is 13 residues. Here the CDR3 reads CSASGRQNTEAFF. The CDR3 DNA follows: TGCAGTGCTAGCGGACGTCAGAACACTGAAGCTTTCTTT.

The sample holds many counts of this clonotype. The J gene is TRBJ2-1, the V gene TRBV5-1; D perhaps matches TRBD2 (5 bases). The germline V and J ends were trimmed by 3 bases and 6 bases, with 10 bases remaining between them. This CDR3 contains 13 residues. Germline V gene lookup returns CDR1 SGHRS and CDR2 YFSETQ. This CDR3 reads CASSSSLANEQFF. DNA of the CDR3: TGCGCCAGCAGCTCCTCCCTAGCCAATGAGCAGTTCTTC. The full variable domain, rest sourced from reference TRBV5-1 and TRBJ2-1, is KAGVTQTPRYLIKTRGQQVTLSCSPISGHRSVSWYQQTPGQGLQFLFEYFSETQRNKGNFPGRFSGRQFSNSRSEMNVSTLELGDSALYLCASSSSLANEQFFGPGTRLTVL.

This clonotype has a count of ten or more. The genes are TRBV12-3 or TRBV12-4 and TRBJ2-1; TRBD2 matches 14 bases. The junction had 9 bases not matched to a gene; V was cut back by 6 bases and J by 14 bases. The CDR3 spans 14 residues. The CDR3 DNA reads as TGTGCCAGCAGCACTCGACTAGCGGGGGGGATGGAGTTCTTC. Encoded protein: CASSTRLAGGMEFF.

This clonotype was seen many times. The rearrangement links TRBV20-1 to TRBJ2-1; D possibly corresponds to TRBD2 (7 bases). The ends were cut back, 5 bases at V and 7 bases at J, with 18 bases in the middle. The CDR3 length is 14 residues. Germline V gene data show CDR1 as DFQATT and CDR2 as SNEGSKA (reference sequence). CDR3 residues: CSAAGGANLNEQFF. In DNA form, the CDR3 reads TGCAGTGCTGCTGGGGGGGCAAATTTGAATGAGCAGTTCTTC.

In this sample, this clonotype turned up many times. This chain uses TRBV5-5 with TRBJ1-2; D gene ambiguous. The CDR3 loop spans 14 amino acids. CDR1 and CDR2 from the germline V gene are SGHKS and YYEKEE (reference sequence). Trimming took off 0 bases at V and 2 bases at J, with 8 bases between the two ends. The DNA of the CDR3 is TGTGCCAGCAGCTTGGGAAGGGAAAACTATGGCTACACCTTC. Translated, it gives CASSLGRENYGYTF.